This TCR beta chain was found in a study of cytomegalovirus exposure and HLA in healthy donors. The PCR contained 60 Vbeta and 13 Jbeta primers. Sequencing was performed with immunoSEQ multiplex PCR; in TCRdb, only in-frame clones are kept and a portion is missing. This sample carries about 160,000 clones, roughly 77% of them seen once, and the ten largest clones take 1.9%. Notes on this clone: The antigen is undetermined.

V lost 5 bases, J lost 4 bases, and 6 bases stayed unmatched. Germline values: CDR1 MNHEY, CDR2 SMNVEV (reference sequence). The CDR3 loop spans 15 amino acids. Study-wide findings and caveats: Published work reported that the classifier diagnosed cytomegalovirus status with high specificity and sensitivity. It was shown in a later analysis that HLA-associated TCR beta chains were more clonally expanded than other, equally common chains. Follow-up analysis later connected one missense variant in DCLRE1C with trimming of TCR beta V- and J-genes.

Sequencing used PBMCs. The source is a woman aged 18-29 years in good health and CMV-seronegative. The chain carries TRBV27 and TRBJ2-7, with 12 bases fitting TRBD1. This CDR3 is CASSLRDRGLYEQYF. The CDR3 coding sequence is TGTGCCAGCAGTCTCCGGGACAGGGGGCTTTACGAGCAGTACTTC.